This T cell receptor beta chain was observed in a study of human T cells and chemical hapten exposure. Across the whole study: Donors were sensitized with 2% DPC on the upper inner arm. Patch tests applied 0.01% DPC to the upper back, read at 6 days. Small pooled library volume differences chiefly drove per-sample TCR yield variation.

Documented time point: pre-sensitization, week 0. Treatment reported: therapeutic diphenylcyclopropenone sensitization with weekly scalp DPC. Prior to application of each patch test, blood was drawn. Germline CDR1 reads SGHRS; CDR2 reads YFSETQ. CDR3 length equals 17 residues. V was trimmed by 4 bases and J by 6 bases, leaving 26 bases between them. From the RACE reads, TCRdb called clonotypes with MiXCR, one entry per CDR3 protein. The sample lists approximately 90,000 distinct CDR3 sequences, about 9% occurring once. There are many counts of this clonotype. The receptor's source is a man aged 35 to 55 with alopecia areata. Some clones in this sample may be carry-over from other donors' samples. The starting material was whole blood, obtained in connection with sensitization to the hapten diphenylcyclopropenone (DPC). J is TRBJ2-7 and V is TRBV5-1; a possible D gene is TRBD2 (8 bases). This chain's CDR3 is CASSEGAVGTSSGEQYV. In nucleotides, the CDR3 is TGCGCCAGCAGCGAGGGGGCTGTCGGGACTAGTTCGGGCGAGCAGTACGTC.